Here is one T cell receptor (beta chain) with its context. Its antigen remains unknown. Trimming left V 6 bases short and J 10 bases short, with 22 bases between. Germline loops: CDR1 MNHEY, CDR2 SMNVEV (reference sequence). There are 15 residues in the CDR3. The data are from a study of blood T cells in healthy people across ages. General observations from the study: Researchers said unsorted PBMCs prevented a conclusive naive versus antigen-experienced comparison.

Combining a sample-barcoded 5' primer with a J-beta primer mix, a second PCR ran for roughly 7 to 12 cycles. One entry per CDR3 protein, called by TCRdb with MiXCR from the 5' RACE reads. Among around 690,000 distinct CDR3 sequences, roughly 53% were seen once, and the ten largest hold more than 35%. This receptor was identified in a man aged 55-75 years in good health. The V gene is TRBV27, the J gene TRBJ2-1, with D perhaps TRBD1 (7 bases). Sequencing was done on a sample of blood. CDR3 DNA: TGTGCCAGCAGCCGAACCACAGGGGACTCCTACGAGCAGTTCTTC. It codes for CASSRTTGDSYEQFF.